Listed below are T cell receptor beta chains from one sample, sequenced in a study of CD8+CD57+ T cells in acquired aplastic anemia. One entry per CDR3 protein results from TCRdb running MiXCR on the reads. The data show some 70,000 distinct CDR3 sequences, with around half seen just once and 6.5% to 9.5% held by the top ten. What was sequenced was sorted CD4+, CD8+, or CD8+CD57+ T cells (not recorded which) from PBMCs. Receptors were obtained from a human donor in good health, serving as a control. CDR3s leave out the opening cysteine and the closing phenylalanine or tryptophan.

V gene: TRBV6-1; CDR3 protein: ASSEEWDPSFYEQY
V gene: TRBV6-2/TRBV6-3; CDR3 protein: ASSYTLGYEQY
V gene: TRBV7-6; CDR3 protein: ASSVGQGASYEQY
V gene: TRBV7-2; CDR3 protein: ASKSDRVNYEQY
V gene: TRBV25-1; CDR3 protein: ASSEYLTDSPLH
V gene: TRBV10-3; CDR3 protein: AIGGSGGYSNQPQH
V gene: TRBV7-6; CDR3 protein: ASSPMTQNTEAF
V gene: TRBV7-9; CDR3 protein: ASSHGTRVMNTEAF
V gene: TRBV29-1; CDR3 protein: SAKGPNQPQH
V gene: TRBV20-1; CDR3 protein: SARSVGRGYGYT
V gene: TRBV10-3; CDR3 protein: AISDVGTGGHYGYT
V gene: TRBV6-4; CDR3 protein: ARRVAYGQY
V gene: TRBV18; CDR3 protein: ASSPTSSGNYGYT
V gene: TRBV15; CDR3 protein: ATSSLSGASTDTQY
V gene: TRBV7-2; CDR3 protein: ASSLEAETGELF
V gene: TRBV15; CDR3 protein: ATSRHTGRRAYEQY
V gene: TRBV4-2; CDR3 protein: ASSHNPTTKAF
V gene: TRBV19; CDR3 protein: ACTPALGGYEQY
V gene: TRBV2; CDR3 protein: ASRGHGGETQY
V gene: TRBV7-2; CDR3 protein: ASSLYTAGVTDTQY
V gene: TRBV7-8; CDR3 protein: ASSLARLAGSYEQY
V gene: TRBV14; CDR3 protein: ASSQDSYQPQH
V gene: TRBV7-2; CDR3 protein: ASSRVGSYEQY
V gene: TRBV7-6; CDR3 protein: ASSLEGATYEQH
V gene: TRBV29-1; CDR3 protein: SASRDSFYEQY
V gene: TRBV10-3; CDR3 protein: AISDAGGLGETQY
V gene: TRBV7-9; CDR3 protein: ASSPPLVQETQY
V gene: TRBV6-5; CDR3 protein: ASSYSISALGAHVPGANVLT
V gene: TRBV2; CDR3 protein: ASTLDRANEQF
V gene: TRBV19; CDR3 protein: ASSSGWRQY
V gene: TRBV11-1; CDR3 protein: ASSFIGGLAGGDEQY
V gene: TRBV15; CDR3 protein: ATSRTTGGNYEQY
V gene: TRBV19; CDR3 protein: ASSIGRIYNQPQH
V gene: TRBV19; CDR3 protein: ASSISGQGWTEAF
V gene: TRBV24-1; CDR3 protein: APTRGRNGYT
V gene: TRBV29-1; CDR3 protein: SVVEGSIGAF
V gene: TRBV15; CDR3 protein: ATSREGRQGDGYT
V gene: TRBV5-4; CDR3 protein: ASSFGRGMSPLH
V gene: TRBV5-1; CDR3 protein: ASRAGTGANEQF
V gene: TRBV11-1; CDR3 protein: ASSWSDEPGYT
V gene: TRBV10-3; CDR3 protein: AISETGGEKLF
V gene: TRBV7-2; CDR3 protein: ASSLGVQGASPLH
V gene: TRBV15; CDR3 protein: ATSRTSGLGEKLF
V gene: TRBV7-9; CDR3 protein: ASSSPDGGYEQY
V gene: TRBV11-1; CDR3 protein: ASSPRTGAMNTEAS
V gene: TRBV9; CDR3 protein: ASSVGTSGSTDTQY
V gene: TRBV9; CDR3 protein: ASSAPQGSGNFGGNTIY
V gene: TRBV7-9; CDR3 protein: ASSLDGSSNQPQH
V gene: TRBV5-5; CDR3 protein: ASSLASVNEQF
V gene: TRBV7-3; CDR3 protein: ASSLNAAEYGYT
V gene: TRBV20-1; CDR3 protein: SADFGYYGYT
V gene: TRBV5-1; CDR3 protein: ASSFPDRGEREQY
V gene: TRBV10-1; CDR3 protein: ASKPQGQGRETQY